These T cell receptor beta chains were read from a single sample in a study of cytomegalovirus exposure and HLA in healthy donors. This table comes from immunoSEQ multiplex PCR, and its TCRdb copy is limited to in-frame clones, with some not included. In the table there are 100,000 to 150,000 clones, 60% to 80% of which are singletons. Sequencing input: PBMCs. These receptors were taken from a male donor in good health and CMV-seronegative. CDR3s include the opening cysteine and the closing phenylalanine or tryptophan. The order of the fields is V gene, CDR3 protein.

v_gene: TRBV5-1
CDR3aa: CASSSNRGPYGYTF

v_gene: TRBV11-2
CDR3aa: CASSGQGYGYTF

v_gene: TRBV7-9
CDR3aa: CASSQQGSYEQYF

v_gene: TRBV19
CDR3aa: CASSIAGGGTLSNQPQHF

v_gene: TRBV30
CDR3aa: CAWSFSAGGKDTQYF

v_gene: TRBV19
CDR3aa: CASSPAAGRLPEQYF

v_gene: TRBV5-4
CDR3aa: CASSLNIGQGFDEQYF

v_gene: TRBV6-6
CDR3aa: CASSTGPDTEAFF

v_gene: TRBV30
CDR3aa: CAWSVLGTGNEKLFF

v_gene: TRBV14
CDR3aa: CASSPGLAGGSSTDTQYF

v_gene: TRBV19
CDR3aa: CARGTPGLAGGKGKFEQFF

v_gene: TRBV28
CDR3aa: CASSKRRGMPEAFF

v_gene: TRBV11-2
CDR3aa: CASSLDRDSERGSQPQHF

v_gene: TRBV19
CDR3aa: CASSIGLWNRYASGQPQHF

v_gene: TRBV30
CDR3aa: CAWGDSPLGGQYF

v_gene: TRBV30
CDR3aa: CAWAPTSSYEQYF

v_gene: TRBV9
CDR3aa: CASSSLAGGPDEQFF

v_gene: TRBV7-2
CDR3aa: CASSIGQGRAFF

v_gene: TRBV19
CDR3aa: CASSPLAGGPGTGELFF

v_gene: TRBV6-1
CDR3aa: CASSLTGSQPQHF

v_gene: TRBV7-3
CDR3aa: CASSFRTQGYEQYF

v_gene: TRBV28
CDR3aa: CASSPDRGLADEQYF

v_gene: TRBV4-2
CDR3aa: CASSQSVQDAGNTIYF

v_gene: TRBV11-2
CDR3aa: CASSPDRLPGPSYEQYF

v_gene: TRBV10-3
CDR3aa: CAISHKKNTEAFF

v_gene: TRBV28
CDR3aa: CASSLSEVPSGAYEQYF

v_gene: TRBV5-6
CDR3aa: CASSQGTNYEQYF

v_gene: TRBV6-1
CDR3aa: CASEEKGVRGYTF

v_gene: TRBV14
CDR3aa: CASSQVRLADSYNEQFF

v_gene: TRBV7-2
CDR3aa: CASSLAAQGGTEAFF

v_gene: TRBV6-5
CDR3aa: CASSYRDRHGYTF

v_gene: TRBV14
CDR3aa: CASSQGGQGGYTF

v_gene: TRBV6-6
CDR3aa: CASAGANYGYTF

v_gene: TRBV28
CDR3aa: CASRTGGYGYTF

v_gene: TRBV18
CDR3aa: CASSPQVLSGNTIYF

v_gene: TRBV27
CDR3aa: CASSYTLGINMGNEQFF

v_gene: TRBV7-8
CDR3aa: CASSSRMNTGELFF

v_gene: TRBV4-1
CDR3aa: CASSLGQGGFYGYTF

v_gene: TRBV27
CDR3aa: CASSLSRPSRGSYEQYF